These T cell receptor beta chains were read from a single sample in a study of patients and donors after allogeneic stem cell transplantation. TCRdb called the RT-PCR reads again in MiXCR, with one record for every CDR3 protein. The sample yields some 200,000 distinct CDR3 sequences, approximately 41% seen once. The source material was blood, either unsorted or a sorted T cell fraction (not recorded which). These TCRs come from a human donor who was either an allogeneic HSCT recipient or a stem cell or donor lymphocyte infusion donor (not recorded which). It is not recorded whose cells these are; they may come from a transplant donor. CDR3s include the opening cysteine and the closing phenylalanine or tryptophan. Fields, in order: V gene, clone size, J gene, D gene, CDR3 protein, CDR3 DNA. D genes are given only for firm matches. The listing skips clone size in some rows; elsewhere it reads once, few, many or a size class.

TRBV29-1	few	TRBJ2-2	TRBD2	CSVPSLAGGLSGELFF	TGCAGCGTTCCCTCTCTAGCGGGAGGGCTAAGCGGGGAGCTGTTTTTT
TRBV29-1	-	TRBJ2-1	TRBD1	CSVAGGNEQFF	TGCAGCGTTGCAGGGGGCAATGAGCAGTTCTTC
TRBV29-1	-	TRBJ1-2	-	CSVVPYPAYGYTF	TGCAGCGTTGTCCCCTATCCGGCCTATGGCTACACCTTC
TRBV9	-	TRBJ2-7	-	CASSVFLDSPSEQYF	TGTGCCAGCAGCGTTTTCTTGGACAGTCCCTCCGAGCAGTACTTC
TRBV27	-	TRBJ2-2	-	CASSLGQLPSNTGELFF	TGTGCCAGCAGTTTAGGGCAGCTCCCCTCGAACACCGGGGAGCTGTTTTTT
TRBV30	-	TRBJ2-1	-	CAWSSTGHNEQFF	TGTGCCTGGAGTTCGACGGGCCACAATGAGCAGTTCTTC
TRBV24-1	-	TRBJ2-7	TRBD1	CATSDRDSSYEQYF	TGTGCCACCAGTGATCGGGACAGCTCCTACGAGCAGTACTTC
TRBV11-2	-	TRBJ2-1	TRBD2	CASSSGLAGSSYNEQFF	TGTGCCAGCAGCTCAGGACTAGCGGGCTCCTCCTACAATGAGCAGTTCTTC
TRBV10-3	few	TRBJ1-1	-	CAISQGETEAFF	TGTGCCATCAGTCAGGGTGAGACTGAAGCTTTCTTT
TRBV12-3/TRBV12-4	-	TRBJ2-2	TRBD1	CASSASGTDYTGELFF	TGTGCCAGCAGTGCATCCGGGACAGACTACACCGGGGAGCTGTTTTTT
TRBV5-6	once	TRBJ2-2	-	CASSLEPSNTGELFF	TGTGCCAGCAGCTTGGAGCCTTCGAACACCGGGGAGCTGTTTTTT
TRBV6-5	-	TRBJ2-1	TRBD2	CASSWTSGSPREQFF	TGTGCCAGCAGTTGGACTAGCGGGAGTCCGAGAGAGCAGTTCTTC
TRBV7-2	-	TRBJ2-1	TRBD2	CASSVAGTSFDEQFF	TGTGCCAGCAGCGTAGCCGGGACTAGCTTCGATGAGCAGTTCTTC
TRBV24-1	few	TRBJ2-3	-	CATSEAGKGGDTQYF	TGTGCCACCAGTGAGGCGGGGAAGGGAGGAGATACGCAGTATTTT
TRBV6-5	-	TRBJ2-3	-	CASTGLLRDTQYF	TGTGCCAGCACCGGACTACTTCGGGATACGCAGTATTTT
TRBV2	-	TRBJ2-1	TRBD2	CASSEGAGGFNEQFF	TGTGCCAGCAGTGAAGGAGCGGGAGGGTTTAACGAGCAGTTCTTC
TRBV19	-	TRBJ1-2	-	CASTSRGMRNYGYTF	TGTGCCAGTACCTCCCGGGGCATGCGGAACTATGGCTACACCTTC
TRBV29-1	few	TRBJ1-3	-	CAEAGAGNTIYF	TGCGCCGAGGCGGGGGCCGGAAACACCATATATTTT